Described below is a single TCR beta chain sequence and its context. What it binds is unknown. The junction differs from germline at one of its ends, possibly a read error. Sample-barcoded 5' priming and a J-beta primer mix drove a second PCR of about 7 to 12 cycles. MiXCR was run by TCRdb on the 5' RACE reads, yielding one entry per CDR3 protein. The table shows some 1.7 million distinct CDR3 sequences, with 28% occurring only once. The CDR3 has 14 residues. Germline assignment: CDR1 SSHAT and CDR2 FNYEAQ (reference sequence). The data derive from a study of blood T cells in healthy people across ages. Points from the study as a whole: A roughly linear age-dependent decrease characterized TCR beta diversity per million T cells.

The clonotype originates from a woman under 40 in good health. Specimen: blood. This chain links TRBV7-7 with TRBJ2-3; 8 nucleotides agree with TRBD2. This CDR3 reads CVSSLASGTDTQYF. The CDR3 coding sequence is TGTGTCAGCAGCTTAGCTAGCGGGACAGATACGCAGTATTTT.